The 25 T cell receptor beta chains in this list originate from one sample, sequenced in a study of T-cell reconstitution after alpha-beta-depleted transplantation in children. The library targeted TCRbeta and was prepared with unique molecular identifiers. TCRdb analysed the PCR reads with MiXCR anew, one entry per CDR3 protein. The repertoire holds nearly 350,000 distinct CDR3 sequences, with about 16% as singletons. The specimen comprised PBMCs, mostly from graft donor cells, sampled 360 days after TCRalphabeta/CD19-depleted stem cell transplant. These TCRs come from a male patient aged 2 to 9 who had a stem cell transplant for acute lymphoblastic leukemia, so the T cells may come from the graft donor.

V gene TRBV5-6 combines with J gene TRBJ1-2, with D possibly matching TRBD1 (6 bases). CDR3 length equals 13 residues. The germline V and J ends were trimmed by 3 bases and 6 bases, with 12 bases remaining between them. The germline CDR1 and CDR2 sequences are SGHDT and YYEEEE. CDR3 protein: CASSSGHLDGYTF. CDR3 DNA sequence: TGTGCCAGCAGCTCGGGACATCTGGATGGCTACACCTTC.

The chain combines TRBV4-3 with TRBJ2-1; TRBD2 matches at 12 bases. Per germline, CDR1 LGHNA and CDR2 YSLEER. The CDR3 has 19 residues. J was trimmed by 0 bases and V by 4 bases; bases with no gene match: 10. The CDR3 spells CASSLLPSGRAGSYNEQFF. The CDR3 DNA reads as TGCGCCAGCAGCCTTCTACCTAGCGGGAGGGCCGGCTCCTACAATGAGCAGTTCTTC.

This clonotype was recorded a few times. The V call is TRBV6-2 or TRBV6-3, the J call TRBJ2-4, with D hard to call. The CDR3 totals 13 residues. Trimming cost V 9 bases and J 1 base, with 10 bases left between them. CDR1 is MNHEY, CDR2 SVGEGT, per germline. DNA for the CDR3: TGTGCCAGTCGGGCTCTGGCCAAAAACATTCAGTACTTC. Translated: CASRALAKNIQYF.

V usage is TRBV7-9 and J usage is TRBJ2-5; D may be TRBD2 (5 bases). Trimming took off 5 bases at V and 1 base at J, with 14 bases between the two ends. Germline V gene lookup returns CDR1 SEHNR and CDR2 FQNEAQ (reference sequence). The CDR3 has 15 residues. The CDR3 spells CASSDAGGPQETQYF. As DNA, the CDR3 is TGTGCCAGCAGCGACGCAGGCGGGCCCCAAGAGACCCAGTACTTC.

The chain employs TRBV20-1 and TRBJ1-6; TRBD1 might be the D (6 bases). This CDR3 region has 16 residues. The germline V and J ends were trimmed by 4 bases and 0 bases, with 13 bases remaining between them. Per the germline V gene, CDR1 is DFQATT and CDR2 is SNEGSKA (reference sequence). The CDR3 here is CSATGQRSSYNSPLHF. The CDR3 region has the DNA TGCAGTGCTACCGGACAGAGGAGCTCCTATAATTCACCCCTCCACTTT.

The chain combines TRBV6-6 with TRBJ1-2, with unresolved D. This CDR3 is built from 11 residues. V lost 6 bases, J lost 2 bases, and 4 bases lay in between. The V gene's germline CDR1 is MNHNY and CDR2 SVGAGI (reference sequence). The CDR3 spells CASRPNYGYTF. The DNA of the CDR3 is TGTGCCAGCAGGCCCAACTATGGCTACACCTTC.

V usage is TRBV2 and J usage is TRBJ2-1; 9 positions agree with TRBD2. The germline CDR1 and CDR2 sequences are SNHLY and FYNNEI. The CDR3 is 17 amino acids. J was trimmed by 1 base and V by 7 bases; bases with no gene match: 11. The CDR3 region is CASIRALAGSSYNEQFF. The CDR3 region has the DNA TGTGCCAGCATAAGGGCGCTAGCGGGATCATCCTACAATGAGCAGTTCTTC.

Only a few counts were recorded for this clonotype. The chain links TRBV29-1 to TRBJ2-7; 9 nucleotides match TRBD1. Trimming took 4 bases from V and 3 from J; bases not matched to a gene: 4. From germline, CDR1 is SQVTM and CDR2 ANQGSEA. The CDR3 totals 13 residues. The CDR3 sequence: CSVAGQGFYEQYF. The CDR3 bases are TGCAGCGTTGCGGGACAGGGTTTCTACGAGCAGTACTTC.

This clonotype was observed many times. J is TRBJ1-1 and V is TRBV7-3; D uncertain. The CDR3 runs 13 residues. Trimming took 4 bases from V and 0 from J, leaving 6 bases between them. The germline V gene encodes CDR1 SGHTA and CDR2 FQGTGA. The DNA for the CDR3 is TGTGCCAGCAGCTCGTCGTTGAACACTGAAGCTTTCTTT. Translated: CASSSSLNTEAFF.

The CDR3 loop reads CASRPSGTGFNQPQHF. CDR3 in DNA: TGTGCCAGCAGACCCTCCGGGACAGGGTTTAATCAGCCCCAGCATTTT. V gene TRBV6-2 or TRBV6-3 combines with J gene TRBJ1-5, with 9 bases aligning to TRBD1. CDR3 length: 16 residues. The V gene end was trimmed by 6 bases and the J gene end by 4 bases; junction bases not matched to a gene: 10. The germline gives CDR1 MNHEY, CDR2 SVGEGT.

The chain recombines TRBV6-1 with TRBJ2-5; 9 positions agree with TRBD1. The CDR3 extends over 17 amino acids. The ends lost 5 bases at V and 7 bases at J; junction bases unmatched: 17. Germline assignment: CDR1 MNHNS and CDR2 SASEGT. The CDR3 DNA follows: TGTGCCAGCAGTATCCGGGACAGGGTACGCCACGGGGGGACCCAGTACTTC. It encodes CASSIRDRVRHGGTQYF.

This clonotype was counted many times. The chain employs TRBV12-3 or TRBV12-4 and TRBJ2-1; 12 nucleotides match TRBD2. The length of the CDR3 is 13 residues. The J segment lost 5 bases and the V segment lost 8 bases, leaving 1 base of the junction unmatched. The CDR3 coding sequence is TGTGCCAGCGGACTAGCGGGAAACAATGAGCAGTTCTTC. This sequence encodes CASGLAGNNEQFF.

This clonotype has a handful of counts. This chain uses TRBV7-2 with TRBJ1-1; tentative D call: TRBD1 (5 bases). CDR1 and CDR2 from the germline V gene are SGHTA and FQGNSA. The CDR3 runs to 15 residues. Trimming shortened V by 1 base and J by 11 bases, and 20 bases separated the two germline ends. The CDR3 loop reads CASSLVSDSLSRAFF. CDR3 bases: TGTGCCAGCAGCTTAGTGTCCGACAGCTTGAGTAGGGCTTTCTTT.

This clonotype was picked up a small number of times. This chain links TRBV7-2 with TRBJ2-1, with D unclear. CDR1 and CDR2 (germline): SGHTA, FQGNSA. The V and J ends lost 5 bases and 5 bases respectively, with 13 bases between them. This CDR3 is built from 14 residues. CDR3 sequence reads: CASSPDGSHNEQFF. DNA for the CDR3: TGTGCCAGCAGCCCGGACGGATCTCACAATGAGCAGTTCTTC.

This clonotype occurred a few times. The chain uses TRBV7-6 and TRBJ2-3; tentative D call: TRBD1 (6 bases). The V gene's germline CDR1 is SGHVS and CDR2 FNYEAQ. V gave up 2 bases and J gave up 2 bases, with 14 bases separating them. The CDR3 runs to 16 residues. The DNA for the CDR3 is TGTGCCAGCAGCTTAAGTACAGGGTGGTACACAGATACGCAGTATTTT. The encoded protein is CASSLSTGWYTDTQYF.

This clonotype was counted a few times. Here the CDR3 DNA reads TGCAGCGTTGAAGAGACAGCTGGCACTGAAGCTTTCTTT. It yields the protein CSVEETAGTEAFF. The V call is TRBV29-1, the J call TRBJ1-1; TRBD1 might be the D (5 bases). This CDR3 comprises 13 residues. The V end was cut by 0 bases, the J end by 4 bases, with 9 bases between. Germline V lookup: CDR1 SQVTM, CDR2 ANQGSEA.

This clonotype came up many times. Here the CDR3 reads CASSQGTRRKNEQFF. The CDR3 DNA is TGCGCCAGCAGCCAGGGGACTAGGAGGAAAAATGAGCAGTTCTTC. The chain uses TRBV4-3 and TRBJ2-1; 8 bases match TRBD2. This CDR3 is 15 amino acids long. Germline V lookup: CDR1 LGHNA, CDR2 YSLEER. The trim removed 3 bases at V and 7 bases at J, leaving 8 bases unmatched.

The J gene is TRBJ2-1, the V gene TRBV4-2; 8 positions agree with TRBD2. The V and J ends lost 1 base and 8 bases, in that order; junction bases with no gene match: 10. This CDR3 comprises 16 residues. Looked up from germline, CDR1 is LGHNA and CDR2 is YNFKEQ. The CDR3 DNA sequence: TGTGCCAGCAGCCAAGGCCCGGGAGGGGGGGTAGATGAGCAGTTCTTC. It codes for CASSQGPGGGVDEQFF.

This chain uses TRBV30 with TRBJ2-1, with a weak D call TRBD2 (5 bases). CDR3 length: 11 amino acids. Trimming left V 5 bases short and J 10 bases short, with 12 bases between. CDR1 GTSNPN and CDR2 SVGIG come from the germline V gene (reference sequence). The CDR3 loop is CAWDLAREQFF. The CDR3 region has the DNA TGTGCCTGGGACCTAGCTCGAGAGCAGTTCTTC.

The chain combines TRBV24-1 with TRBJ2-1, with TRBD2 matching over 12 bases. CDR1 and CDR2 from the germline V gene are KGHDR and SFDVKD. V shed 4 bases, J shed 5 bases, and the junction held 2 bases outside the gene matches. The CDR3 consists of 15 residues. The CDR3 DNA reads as TGTGCCACCAGTGAGACTAGCGGGAGAAACAATGAGCAGTTCTTC. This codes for CATSETSGRNNEQFF.

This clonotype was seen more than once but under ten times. The CDR3 protein is CAISGGPPQYNEQFF. For the CDR3, the DNA is TGTGCCATCAGTGGTGGCCCGCCCCAATACAATGAGCAGTTCTTC. The genes are TRBV10-3 and TRBJ2-1; no firm D call. Trimming removed 4 bases at V and 4 bases at J, with 14 bases between. The CDR3 extends over 15 amino acids. Germline CDR1 reads ENHRY; CDR2 reads SYGVKD.

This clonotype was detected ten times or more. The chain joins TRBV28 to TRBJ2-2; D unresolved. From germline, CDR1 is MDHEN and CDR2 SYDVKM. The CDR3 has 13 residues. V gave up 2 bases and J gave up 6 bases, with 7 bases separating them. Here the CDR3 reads CASSLIPAGELFF. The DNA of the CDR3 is TGTGCCAGCAGTTTAATTCCGGCCGGGGAGCTGTTTTTT.

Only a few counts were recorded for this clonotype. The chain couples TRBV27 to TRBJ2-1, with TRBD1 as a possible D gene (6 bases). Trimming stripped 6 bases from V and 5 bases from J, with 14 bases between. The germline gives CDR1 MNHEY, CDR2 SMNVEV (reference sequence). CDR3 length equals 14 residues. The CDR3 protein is CASSHRAGDNEQFF. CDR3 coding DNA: TGTGCCAGCAGCCACAGGGCTGGGGACAATGAGCAGTTCTTC.

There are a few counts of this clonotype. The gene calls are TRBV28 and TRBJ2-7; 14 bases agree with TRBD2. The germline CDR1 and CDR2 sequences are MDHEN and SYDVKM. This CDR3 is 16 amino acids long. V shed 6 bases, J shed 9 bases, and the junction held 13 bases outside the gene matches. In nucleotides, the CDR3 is TGTGCCAGCAGCCCCCGCCCGGGACTAGCGGGAGCGGGGCAGTACTTC. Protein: CASSPRPGLAGAGQYF.

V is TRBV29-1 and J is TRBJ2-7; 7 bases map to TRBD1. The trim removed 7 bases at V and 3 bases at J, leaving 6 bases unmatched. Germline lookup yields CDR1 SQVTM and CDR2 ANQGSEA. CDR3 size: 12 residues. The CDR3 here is CSAQGTVYEQYF. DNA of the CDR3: TGCAGCGCCCAAGGGACAGTCTACGAGCAGTACTTC.